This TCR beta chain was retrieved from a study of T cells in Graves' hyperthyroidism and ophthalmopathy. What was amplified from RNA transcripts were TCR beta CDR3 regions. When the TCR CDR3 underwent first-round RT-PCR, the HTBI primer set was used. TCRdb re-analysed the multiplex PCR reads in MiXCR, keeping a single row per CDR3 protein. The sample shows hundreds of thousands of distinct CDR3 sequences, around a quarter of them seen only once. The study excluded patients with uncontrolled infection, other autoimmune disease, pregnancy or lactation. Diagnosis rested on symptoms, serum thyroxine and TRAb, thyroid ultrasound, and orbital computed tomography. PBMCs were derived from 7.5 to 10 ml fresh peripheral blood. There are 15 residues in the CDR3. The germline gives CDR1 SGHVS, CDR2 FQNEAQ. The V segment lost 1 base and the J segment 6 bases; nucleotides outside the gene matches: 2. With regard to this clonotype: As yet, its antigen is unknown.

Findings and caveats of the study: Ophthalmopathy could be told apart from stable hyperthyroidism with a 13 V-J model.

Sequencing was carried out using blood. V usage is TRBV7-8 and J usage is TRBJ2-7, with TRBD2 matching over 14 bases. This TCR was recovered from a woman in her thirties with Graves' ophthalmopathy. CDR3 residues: CASSLGTSGRIEQYF. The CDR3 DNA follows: TGTGCCAGCAGCTTAGGGACTAGCGGGAGGATCGAGCAGTACTTC.